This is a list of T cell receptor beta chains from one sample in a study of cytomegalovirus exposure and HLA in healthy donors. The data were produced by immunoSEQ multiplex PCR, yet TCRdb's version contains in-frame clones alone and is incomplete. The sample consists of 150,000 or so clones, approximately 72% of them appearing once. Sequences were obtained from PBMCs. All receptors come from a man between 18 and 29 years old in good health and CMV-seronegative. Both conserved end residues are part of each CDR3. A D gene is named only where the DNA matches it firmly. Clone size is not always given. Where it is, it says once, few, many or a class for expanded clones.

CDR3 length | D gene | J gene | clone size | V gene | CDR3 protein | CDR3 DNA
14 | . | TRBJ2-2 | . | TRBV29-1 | CSGGGGEDTGELFF | TGCAGCGGGGGAGGAGGGGAGGACACCGGGGAGCTGTTTTTT
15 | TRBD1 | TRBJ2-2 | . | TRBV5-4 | CASSRRTGDTGELFF | TGTGCCAGCAGCAGGAGGACAGGGGACACCGGGGAGCTGTTTTTT
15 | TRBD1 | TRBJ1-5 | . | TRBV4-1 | CASSHEGTAYQPQHF | TGCGCCAGCAGCCATGAAGGGACAGCCTATCAGCCCCAGCATTTT
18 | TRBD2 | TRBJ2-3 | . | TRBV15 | CATSRDPPLAGGTDTQYF | TGTGCCACCAGCAGAGATCCCCCGCTAGCGGGGGGCACAGATACGCAGTATTTT
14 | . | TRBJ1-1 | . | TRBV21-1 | CASSSHPEETEAFF | TGTGCCAGCAGCAGCCACCCCGAAGAGACTGAAGCTTTCTTT
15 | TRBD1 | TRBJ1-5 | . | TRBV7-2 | CASSVYRGSNQPQHF | TGTGCCAGCAGCGTATACAGGGGAAGCAATCAGCCCCAGCATTTT
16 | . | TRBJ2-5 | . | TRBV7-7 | CASSLRGPRVAETQYF | TGTGCTAGCAGCTTAAGAGGGCCGAGGGTAGCAGAGACCCAGTACTTC
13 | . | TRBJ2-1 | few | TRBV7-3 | CASSSTSWNEQFF | TGTGCCAGCAGCTCCACCAGTTGGAATGAGCAGTTCTTC
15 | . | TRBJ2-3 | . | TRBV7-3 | CASTLGGQSTDTQYF | TGTGCCAGCACCTTGGGGGGACAGTCCACAGATACGCAGTATTTT
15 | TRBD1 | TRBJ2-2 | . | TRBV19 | CASSWTGAPTGELFF | TGTGCCAGTAGTTGGACAGGGGCTCCCACCGGGGAGCTGTTTTTT
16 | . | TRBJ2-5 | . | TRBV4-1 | CASSQDRLKGRETQYF | TGCGCCAGCAGCCAAGATCGGCTAAAGGGGCGGGAGACCCAGTACTTC
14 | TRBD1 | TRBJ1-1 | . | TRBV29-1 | CSARRGLLNTEAFF | TGCAGCGCCCGTAGGGGGCTACTGAACACTGAAGCTTTCTTT
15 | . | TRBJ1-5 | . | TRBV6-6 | CASTPPGGPNQPQHF | TGTGCCAGCACCCCACCGGGAGGGCCCAATCAGCCCCAGCATTTT
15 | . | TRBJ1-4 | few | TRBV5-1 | CASSGSGLPYEKLFF | TGCGCCAGCAGCGGAAGCGGACTTCCTTATGAAAAACTGTTTTTT
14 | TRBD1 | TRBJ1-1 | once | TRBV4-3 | CASSPGQGLTEAFF | TGCGCCAGCAGCCCGGGACAGGGGTTGACTGAAGCTTTCTTT
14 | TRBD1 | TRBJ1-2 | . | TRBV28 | CASSLGTGHYGYTF | TGTGCCAGCAGTTTGGGGACAGGGCACTATGGCTACACCTTC
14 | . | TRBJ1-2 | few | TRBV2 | CASSEDRVGYGYTF | TGTGCCAGCAGTGAAGACAGGGTGGGCTATGGCTACACCTTC
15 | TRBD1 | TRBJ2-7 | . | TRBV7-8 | CASSLADRGGDEQYF | TGTGCCAGCAGCTTGGCGGACAGGGGAGGGGACGAGCAGTACTTC
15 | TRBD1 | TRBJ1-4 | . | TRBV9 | CASSVGPQGNEKLFF | TGTGCCAGCAGCGTAGGGCCACAGGGGAATGAAAAACTGTTTTTT
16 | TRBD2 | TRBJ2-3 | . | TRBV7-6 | CASSLAASGGTDTQYF | TGTGCCAGCAGCTTAGCGGCCAGCGGGGGTACAGATACGCAGTATTTT
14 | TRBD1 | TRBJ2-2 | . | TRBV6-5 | CASSYTGTDGELFF | TGTGCCAGCAGTTACACCGGGACAGACGGGGAGCTGTTTTTT
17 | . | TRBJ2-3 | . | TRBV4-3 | CASSQDPTGLSTDTQYF | TGCGCCAGCAGCCAAGATCCCACGGGTCTTTCCACAGATACGCAGTATTTT
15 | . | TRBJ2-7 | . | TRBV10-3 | CAISGDGGASYEQYF | TGTGCCATCAGTGGGGACGGCGGGGCTTCCTACGAGCAGTACTTC
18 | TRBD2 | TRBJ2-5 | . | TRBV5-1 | CASSSGTSGGPLQETQYF | TGCGCCAGCAGCTCAGGGACTAGCGGGGGACCCCTACAAGAGACCCAGTACTTC
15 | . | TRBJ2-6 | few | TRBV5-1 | CASSSVSYGANGLTF | TGCGCCAGCAGCTCTGTAAGTTATGGGGCCAACGGCCTGACTTTC
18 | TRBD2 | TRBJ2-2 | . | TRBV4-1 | CASSQPPWRGGITGELFF | TGCGCCAGCAGCCAACCACCCTGGCGGGGGGGCATCACCGGGGAGCTGTTTTTT
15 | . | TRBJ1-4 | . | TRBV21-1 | CASRYYSVVGEKLFF | TGTGCCAGCAGATATTACTCGGTGGTGGGCGAAAAACTGTTTTTT
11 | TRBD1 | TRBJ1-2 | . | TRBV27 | CVTGGAYGYTF | TGTGTGACAGGGGGCGCTTATGGCTACACCTTC
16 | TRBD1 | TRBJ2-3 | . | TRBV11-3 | CASSARSGGQGDTQYF | TGTGCCAGCAGCGCCCGCTCAGGGGGCCAGGGAGATACGCAGTATTTT
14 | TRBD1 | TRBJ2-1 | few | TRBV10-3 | CAISEGTGDYEQFF | TGTGCCATCAGTGAGGGGACAGGGGACTATGAGCAGTTCTTC
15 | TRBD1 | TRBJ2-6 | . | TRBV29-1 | CSVDRAGSGANVLTF | TGCAGCGTGGACAGGGCGGGCTCTGGGGCCAACGTCCTGACTTTC
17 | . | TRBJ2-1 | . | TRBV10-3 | CAISESLGTNLYNEQFF | TGTGCCATCAGTGAGTCTCTCGGGACAAACCTTTACAATGAGCAGTTCTTC
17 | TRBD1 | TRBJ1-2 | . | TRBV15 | CATSSLGRTGYNYGYTF | TGTGCCACCAGCAGCCTAGGACGGACAGGATACAACTATGGCTACACCTTC
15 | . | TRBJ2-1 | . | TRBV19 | CASSIAGRWFREQFF | TGTGCCAGTAGTATAGCGGGTCGCTGGTTTCGAGAGCAGTTCTTC
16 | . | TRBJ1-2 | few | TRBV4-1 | CASSPPTPGANYGYTF | TGCGCCAGCAGCCCCCCAACCCCAGGGGCTAACTATGGCTACACCTTC
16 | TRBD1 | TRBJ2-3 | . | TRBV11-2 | CASSGGQGAFTDTQYF | TGTGCCAGCAGCGGGGGACAGGGGGCCTTTACAGATACGCAGTATTTT
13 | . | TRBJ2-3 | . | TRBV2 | CASSAGVLDTQYF | TGTGCCAGCAGTGCCGGGGTTCTAGATACGCAGTATTTT
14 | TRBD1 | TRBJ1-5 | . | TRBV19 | CASNPGGSIQPQHF | TGTGCCAGTAATCCAGGGGGCAGCATACAGCCCCAGCATTTT
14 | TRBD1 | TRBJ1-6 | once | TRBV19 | CASSPQGAVSPLHF | TGTGCCAGTAGTCCCCAGGGGGCTGTGTCACCCCTCCACTTT
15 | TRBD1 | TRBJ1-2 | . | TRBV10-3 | CAISWDRGSRYGYTF | TGTGCCATCAGCTGGGACAGGGGGTCACGCTATGGCTACACCTTC
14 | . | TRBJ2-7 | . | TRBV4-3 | CASSQGRLNYEQYF | TGCGCCAGCAGCCAAGGTCGGCTGAACTACGAGCAGTACTTC
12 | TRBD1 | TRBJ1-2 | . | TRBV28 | CASRQTGGGYTF | TGTGCCAGCAGGCAGACAGGGGGCGGCTACACCTTC
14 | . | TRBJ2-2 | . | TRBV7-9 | CASSLTVNTGELFF | TGTGCCAGCAGCTTGACAGTTAACACCGGGGAGCTGTTTTTT
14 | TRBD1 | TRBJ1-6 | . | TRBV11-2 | CASSSGQGTSPLHF | TGTGCCAGCAGCTCCGGACAGGGGACTTCACCCCTCCACTTT
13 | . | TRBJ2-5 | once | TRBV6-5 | CASSYTRQETQYF | TGTGCCAGCAGTTATACACGCCAAGAGACCCAGTACTTC
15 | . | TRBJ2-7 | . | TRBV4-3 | CASSQVSSGSYEQYF | TGCGCCAGCAGCCAAGTGAGTTCGGGATCCTACGAGCAGTACTTC
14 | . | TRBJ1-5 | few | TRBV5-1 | CASSEQGPNQPQHF | TGCGCCAGCAGTGAACAGGGCCCCAATCAGCCCCAGCATTTT
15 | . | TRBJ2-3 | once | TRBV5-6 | CASSLWGAGRDTQYF | TGTGCCAGCAGCTTGTGGGGTGCGGGGAGGGATACGCAGTATTTT
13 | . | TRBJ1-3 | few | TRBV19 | CASSETGMNTIYF | TGTGCCAGTAGTGAGACAGGCATGAACACCATATATTTT